Reported below is one T cell receptor (beta chain). The data were produced by immunoSEQ multiplex PCR, yet TCRdb's version contains in-frame clones alone and is incomplete. The data contain 150,000 to 200,000 clones, over 85% of them singletons. V lost 10 bases and J lost 3; bases outside the gene matches: 13. Germline V gene sequence: CDR1 LNHDA, CDR2 SQIVND (reference sequence). The CDR3 spans 15 residues. These data come from a study of control samples from healthy donors and cancer patients. Material: blood. V usage is TRBV19 and J usage is TRBJ2-7, with 9 bases fitting TRBD1. This clonotype was sampled from a man aged 25 to 40 in good health. The CDR3: CATSTLPGQGYEQYF. For the CDR3, the DNA is TGTGCCACCAGTACACTCCCGGGACAGGGCTACGAGCAGTACTTC.